A single sample gave rise to the 29 T cell receptor beta chains below, sequenced in a study of technical replicates of blood from a handful of donors. Some clones are missing from TCRdb's copy, which holds only in-frame ones; the method was immunoSEQ multiplex PCR. The sample includes over 50,000 clones, around 92% of them seen just once. The sequenced material came from PBMCs. These receptors were obtained from a human donor in good health. Some clones in this sample may be carry-over from other donors' samples.

This chain joins TRBV7-9 and TRBJ1-2, with 8 bases aligning to TRBD1. Germline V gives CDR1 SEHNR, CDR2 FQNEAQ (reference sequence). Trimming cost V 5 bases and J 5 bases; bases outside gene matches: 7. CDR3 length: 14 amino acids. Written as DNA, the CDR3 is TGTGCCAGCAGCCCCCTTCAGGGGGCATATGGCTACACCTTC. It is translated as CASSPLQGAYGYTF. The entire variable domain, with the rest obtained from reference TRBV7-9 and TRBJ1-2, is as follows: DTGVSQNPRHKITKRGQNVTFRCDPISEHNRLYWYRQTLGQGPEFLTYFQNEAQLEKSRLLSDRFSAERPKGSFSTLEIQRTEQGDSAMYLCASSPLQGAYGYTFGSGTRLTVV.

V gene TRBV5-1 combines with J gene TRBJ2-7, with 10 bases fitting TRBD1. CDR3 size: 14 residues. Trimming took 4 bases from V and 2 from J; bases not matched to a gene: 3. From germline, CDR1 is SGHRS and CDR2 YFSETQ. The CDR3: CASSGQGGTYEQYF. CDR3 bases: TGCGCCAGCAGCGGACAGGGGGGGACCTACGAGCAGTACTTC.

The V call is TRBV6-6, the J call TRBJ1-2; the D gene is possibly TRBD1 (5 bases). V was trimmed by 6 bases and J by 5 bases, leaving 19 bases between them. Germline V gene sequence: CDR1 MNHNY, CDR2 SVGAGI (reference sequence). This CDR3 region has 15 residues. CDR3 amino acids: CASRYGAGLEYGYTF. The CDR3 DNA reads as TGTGCCAGCAGATACGGGGCAGGGTTGGAATATGGCTACACCTTC.

V usage is TRBV7-2 and J usage is TRBJ1-2, with D perhaps matching TRBD1 (5 bases). V lost 11 bases to trimming and J lost 2 bases, with 12 bases between them. Germline-derived CDR1 and CDR2 are SGHTA and FQGNSA. The CDR3 loop spans 12 amino acids. CDR3 region: CAEGAGNYGYTF. CDR3 in DNA: TGTGCCGAAGGGGCCGGGAACTATGGCTACACCTTC.

The rearrangement joins TRBV19 to TRBJ2-2, with D perhaps TRBD1 (5 bases). Germline-derived CDR1 and CDR2 are LNHDA and SQIVND (reference sequence). The length of the CDR3 is 14 residues. The germline V and J ends were trimmed by 6 bases and 3 bases, with 11 bases remaining between them. The CDR3 loop reads CASRGPGHTGELFF. The CDR3 DNA reads as TGTGCCAGTAGGGGTCCAGGGCACACCGGGGAGCTGTTTTTT.

This chain links TRBV4-2 with TRBJ1-4, with 10 bases aligning to TRBD1. V shed 4 bases and J 5 bases; nucleotides not matched to a gene: 4. CDR3 length equals 15 residues. Per germline, CDR1 LGHNA and CDR2 YNFKEQ. CDR3 DNA: TGTGCCAGCAGCCCCCAGGGACAGGGGAATGAAAAACTGTTTTTT. Translating gives CASSPQGQGNEKLFF.

The chain recombines TRBV10-3 with TRBJ1-1; the D is unclear. The CDR3 extends over 14 amino acids. Germline lookup yields CDR1 ENHRY and CDR2 SYGVKD. Trimming removed 6 bases from V and 0 bases from J, with 11 bases in between. The DNA for the CDR3 is TGTGCCATCAGGGTGGGAGGGATGAACACTGAAGCTTTCTTT. Translating gives CAIRVGGMNTEAFF.

This chain joins TRBV7-3 and TRBJ2-2; TRBD2 agrees at 8 bases. The germline CDR1 and CDR2 sequences are SGHTA and FQGTGA. With V trimmed by 8 bases and J by 0 bases, 2 bases remained unmatched. The CDR3 length is 14 residues. Here the CDR3 DNA reads TGTGCCAGCCGGGGGGGATCGAACACCGGGGAGCTGTTTTTT. Translation gives CASRGGSNTGELFF.

The V gene is TRBV6-5, the J gene TRBJ2-1; TRBD2 matches 9 bases. V gave up 2 bases and J gave up 9 bases; unmatched junction bases: 5. The CDR3 totals 14 residues. Germline CDR1 and CDR2: MNHEY and SVGAGI. CDR3: CASSYAQRGVEQFF. The CDR3 coding sequence is TGTGCCAGCAGTTACGCCCAGCGGGGGGTTGAGCAGTTCTTC.

The V and J genes are TRBV5-1 and TRBJ2-5; D may be TRBD2 (6 bases). Trimming pared 4 bases from V and 4 bases from J, leaving 11 bases between. Germline V lookup: CDR1 SGHRS, CDR2 YFSETQ. CDR3 length: 13 residues. CDR3 sequence: CASSPGAGETQYF. The CDR3 DNA sequence: TGCGCCAGCAGCCCGGGAGCGGGAGAGACCCAGTACTTC.

V is TRBV7-3 and J is TRBJ1-1; possibly TRBD1 for D (5 bases). This CDR3 has 13 amino acids. Per germline, CDR1 SGHTA and CDR2 FQGTGA. Trimming removed 4 bases from V and 1 base from J, with 7 bases in between. The CDR3 loop reads CASSSDRNTEAFF. DNA of the CDR3: TGTGCCAGCAGCTCAGACAGGAACACTGAAGCTTTCTTT.

The count of this clone is one. V is TRBV4-3 and J is TRBJ1-2; no clear D gene. V dropped 4 bases and J dropped 0 bases, with 12 bases sitting between them. Germline V gene lookup returns CDR1 LGHNA and CDR2 YSLEER. CDR3 length: 15 residues. CDR3 DNA sequence: TGCGCCAGCAGCCCAAGGCCCCAGGCTAACTATGGCTACACCTTC. Translated: CASSPRPQANYGYTF.

The V gene is TRBV18, the J gene TRBJ2-5; unclear D gene. V gave up 1 base and J gave up 5 bases, with 8 bases separating them. Germline V CDR1 and CDR2: KGHSH, LQKENI. The CDR3 sequence is 13 residues long. The CDR3, as DNA: TGTGCCAGCTCACCACTTGTCCAGGAGACCCAGTACTTC. Translation gives CASSPLVQETQYF.

The gene calls are TRBV11-3 and TRBJ2-7; 10 positions agree with TRBD1. Losses at the gene ends were 2 bases for V and 2 bases for J; bases not matched to a gene: 3. Germline lookup yields CDR1 SGHNT and CDR2 YENEEA. This CDR3 has 15 amino acids. CDR3 DNA sequence: TGTGCCAGCAGCTTATCGGGACAGGGGACCTACGAGCAGTACTTC. Its translation is CASSLSGQGTYEQYF.

The V gene is TRBV7-8, the J gene TRBJ2-5; D is perhaps TRBD2 (6 bases). V was cut by 5 bases and J by 4 bases, with 14 bases left in between. The CDR3 sequence is 14 residues long. Germline CDR1 is SGHVS and CDR2 is FQNEAQ. The CDR3 is CASSPTTGVETQYF. The CDR3 bases are TGTGCCAGCAGCCCAACGACGGGAGTAGAGACCCAGTACTTC. The full variable domain, rest sourced from reference TRBV7-8 and TRBJ2-5, is GAGVSQSPRYKVAKRGQDVALRCDPISGHVSLFWYQQALGQGPEFLTYFQNEAQLDKSGLPSDRFFAERPEGSVSTLKIQRTQQEDSAVYLCASSPTTGVETQYFGPGTRLLVL.

The J gene is TRBJ2-7, the V gene TRBV20-1; D is possibly TRBD1 (5 bases). Trimming shortened V by 5 bases and J by 1 base, and 6 bases separated the two germline ends. CDR3 length: 11 amino acids. The germline CDR1 and CDR2 sequences are DFQATT and SNEGSKA (reference sequence). CDR3 in DNA: TGCAGTGCTCAGGGATCCTACGAGCAGTACTTC. Translated, it gives CSAQGSYEQYF.

V usage is TRBV7-9 and J usage is TRBJ2-1; TRBD2 is a possible D gene (5 bases). V was pared by 7 bases and J by 9 bases, with 16 bases between. This CDR3 has 13 residues. In germline, CDR1 is SEHNR, CDR2 FQNEAQ (reference sequence). The CDR3 reads CASIAPGGSEQFF. The CDR3 DNA sequence: TGTGCCAGCATCGCCCCCGGAGGAAGTGAGCAGTTCTTC. The entire variable domain, with the rest obtained from reference TRBV7-9 and TRBJ2-1, is as follows: DTGVSQNPRHKITKRGQNVTFRCDPISEHNRLYWYRQTLGQGPEFLTYFQNEAQLEKSRLLSDRFSAERPKGSFSTLEIQRTEQGDSAMYLCASIAPGGSEQFFGPGTRLTVL.

The rearrangement joins TRBV7-2 to TRBJ1-6; the match to TRBD1 covers 10 bases. There are 16 residues in the CDR3. CDR1 and CDR2 (germline): SGHTA, FQGNSA. J was trimmed by 7 bases and V by 5 bases; bases with no gene match: 8. DNA of the CDR3: TGTGCCAGCAGCCGTACGTCGGGACAGGGGAATTCACCCCTCCACTTT. Its translation: CASSRTSGQGNSPLHF.

This clone was observed a handful of times. This rearrangement joins TRBV18 to TRBJ1-1; D might be TRBD1 (6 bases). V dropped 2 bases and J dropped 1 base, with 8 bases sitting between them. The CDR3 spans 14 residues. The germline V gene has CDR1 KGHSH and CDR2 LQKENI. CDR3 protein: CASSPSTGNTEAFF. As DNA, the CDR3 is TGTGCCAGCTCACCATCGACAGGGAACACTGAAGCTTTCTTT.

The V call is TRBV7-8, the J call TRBJ1-2; D gene ambiguous. V was trimmed by 4 bases and J by 7 bases, leaving 13 bases between them. The CDR3 has 13 residues. CDR1 and CDR2 from the germline V gene are SGHVS and FQNEAQ. The CDR3 bases are TGTGCCAGCAGCTCAAGTCGTGAGCGTGGCTACACCTTC. This codes for CASSSSRERGYTF.

V is TRBV7-6 and J is TRBJ2-2; the match to TRBD1 covers 8 bases. V trimming: 4 bases; J trimming: 1 base; junction bases outside the gene matches: 2. This CDR3 has 15 residues. Germline V gene lookup returns CDR1 SGHVS and CDR2 FNYEAQ. The DNA of the CDR3 is TGTGCCAGCAGCTGGGGGACAGGGAACACCGGGGAGCTGTTTTTT. It specifies CASSWGTGNTGELFF.

The genes are TRBV9 and TRBJ2-5; no clear D gene. The ends were cut back, 0 bases at V and 0 bases at J, with 9 bases in the middle. The germline gives CDR1 SGDLS, CDR2 YYNGEE. The CDR3 has 15 amino acids. The CDR3 spells CASSVGAMYQETQYF. In DNA, the CDR3 is TGTGCCAGCAGCGTAGGAGCGATGTACCAAGAGACCCAGTACTTC. The variable domain in full, completed from reference TRBV9 and TRBJ2-5, reads DSGVTQTPKHLITATGQRVTLRCSPRSGDLSVYWYQQSLDQGLQFLIQYYNGEERAKGNILERFSAQQFPDLHSELNLSSLELGDSALYFCASSVGAMYQETQYFGPGTRLLVL.

The chain has TRBV6-1 and TRBJ2-4, with TRBD2 matching 7 bases. V trimming: 7 bases; J trimming: 5 bases; junction bases outside the gene matches: 5. Per germline, CDR1 MNHNS and CDR2 SASEGT. The CDR3 contains 13 residues. CDR3 residues: CASNRRGENIQYF. The CDR3, as DNA: TGTGCCAGCAACCGACGGGGGGAAAACATTCAGTACTTC.

This clone was observed a single time. The V and J genes are TRBV2 and TRBJ1-1; tentatively, D is TRBD1 (5 bases). Germline V gene lookup returns CDR1 SNHLY and CDR2 FYNNEI. V was clipped by 8 bases and J by 1 base, with 11 bases between them. This CDR3 has 13 residues. CDR3 in amino acids: CASYRQTNTEAFF. The DNA of the CDR3 is TGTGCCAGCTATAGACAGACGAACACTGAAGCTTTCTTT.

This clone showed up just once. The V call is TRBV19, the J call TRBJ2-2; 13 nucleotides agree with TRBD2. The length of the CDR3 is 20 residues. Germline loops: CDR1 LNHDA, CDR2 SQIVND (reference sequence). Trimming cost V 3 bases and J 3 bases; bases outside gene matches: 13. For the CDR3, the DNA is TGTGCCAGTAGTATTCTCCGGACTAGCGGGAGTCGGGCCCACACCGGGGAGCTGTTTTTT. This encodes CASSILRTSGSRAHTGELFF.

A few counts support this clone. The chain is built from TRBV30 and TRBJ2-2; a possible D gene is TRBD1 (5 bases). V lost 3 bases and J lost 5, with 13 bases in between. This CDR3 contains 14 residues. In germline, CDR1 is GTSNPN, CDR2 SVGIG (reference sequence). The CDR3 bases are TGTGCCTGGAGGAGTCAGGGAAGGACCGGGGAGCTGTTTTTT. It is translated as CAWRSQGRTGELFF.

The CDR3 DNA reads TGTGCCAGCAGCGAGGGAAGGGAGCAGTTCTTC. This gives the protein CASSEGREQFF. The rearrangement links TRBV2 to TRBJ2-1; D perhaps matches TRBD2 (5 bases). Between the trimmed V and J ends, which lost 6 bases and 10 bases, there was a span of 10 bases. Germline lookup yields CDR1 SNHLY and CDR2 FYNNEI. The CDR3 spans 11 residues.

The CDR3 spells CAISSGRGSYEQYF. The CDR3 DNA reads as TGTGCCATCAGTAGCGGGAGGGGGTCCTACGAGCAGTACTTC. This chain uses TRBV10-3 with TRBJ2-7, with TRBD2 identical over 10 bases. Per germline, CDR1 ENHRY and CDR2 SYGVKD. J lost 1 base, V lost 5 bases, and 2 bases had no gene match. CDR3 length: 14 residues.

The chain links TRBV5-1 to TRBJ2-3; 11 bases match TRBD2. Germline CDR1 and CDR2: SGHRS and YFSETQ. Trimming at V came to 4 bases and at J to 0 bases, leaving 7 bases not matched to a gene. CDR3 size: 17 residues. CDR3 loop: CASSRLAGTPSTDTQYF. The CDR3 coding sequence is TGCGCCAGCAGCCGACTAGCGGGAACGCCTAGCACAGATACGCAGTATTTT.